This TCR beta chain originates from a study of T cell changes during pregnancy in multiple sclerosis. V was clipped by 0 bases and J by 8 bases, with 11 bases between them. Germline-derived CDR1 and CDR2 are SGHRS and YFSETQ. The CDR3 is 13 residues long. The method was immunoSEQ multiplex PCR; TCRdb's version includes in-frame clones alone and lacks a portion of them. The repertoire holds 75,000 to 95,000 clones, 93% seen once, with over 2% in the top ten. The sequence was obtained from a female donor with multiple sclerosis, enrolled in a pregnancy study. This sample comprised peripheral blood, obtained in the second trimester of pregnancy. The V call is TRBV5-1, the J call TRBJ1-2, with D maybe TRBD1 (6 bases). CDR3 protein: CASSLEGGHGYTF. CDR3 bases: TGCGCCAGCAGCTTGGAGGGGGGGCACGGCTACACCTTC. Full variable domain (rest looked up from reference TRBV5-1 and TRBJ1-2): KAGVTQTPRYLIKTRGQQVTLSCSPISGHRSVSWYQQTPGQGLQFLFEYFSETQRNKGNFPGRFSGRQFSNSRSEMNVSTLELGDSALYLCASSLEGGHGYTFGSGTRLTVV.